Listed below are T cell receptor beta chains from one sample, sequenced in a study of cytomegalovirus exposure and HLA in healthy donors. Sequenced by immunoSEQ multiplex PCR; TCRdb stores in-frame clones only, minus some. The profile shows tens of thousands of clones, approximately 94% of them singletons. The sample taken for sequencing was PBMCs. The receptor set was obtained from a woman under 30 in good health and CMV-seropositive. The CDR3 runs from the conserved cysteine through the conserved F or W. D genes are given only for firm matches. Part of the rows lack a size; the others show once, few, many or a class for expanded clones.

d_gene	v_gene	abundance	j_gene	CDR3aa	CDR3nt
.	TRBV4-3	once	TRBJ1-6	CASSQGQGPLHF	TGCGCCAGCAGCCAAGGTCAGGGACCCCTCCACTTT
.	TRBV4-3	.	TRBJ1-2	CASSQERSPNYGYTF	TGCGCCAGCAGCCAAGAGCGGAGCCCTAACTATGGCTACACCTTC
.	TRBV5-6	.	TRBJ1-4	CASSLSGRIEKLFF	TGTGCCAGCAGCTTGTCAGGGAGGATAGAAAAACTGTTTTTT
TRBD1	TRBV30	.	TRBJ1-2	CAWRVPGQGYGYTF	TGTGCCTGGAGGGTTCCCGGACAGGGCTATGGCTACACCTTC
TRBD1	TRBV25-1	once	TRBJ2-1	CASSGTGGHNEQFF	TGTGCCAGCAGTGGGACAGGGGGCCACAATGAGCAGTTCTTC
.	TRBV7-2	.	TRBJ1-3	CASSLETGDTIYF	TGTGCCAGCAGCTTAGAGACGGGAGACACCATATATTTT
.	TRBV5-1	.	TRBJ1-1	CASSFRDTPTEAFF	TGCGCCAGCAGCTTCCGGGACACCCCGACGGAAGCTTTCTTT
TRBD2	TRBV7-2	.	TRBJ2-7	CASSLAGTSGSPYEQYF	TGTGCCAGCAGCTTAGCGGGGACTAGCGGGAGTCCATACGAGCAGTACTTC
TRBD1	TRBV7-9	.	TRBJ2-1	CASSLEVRAGGSYNEQFF	TGTGCCAGCAGCTTAGAGGTTAGGGCAGGGGGTAGCTACAATGAGCAGTTCTTC
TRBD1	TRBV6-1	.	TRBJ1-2	CASSELHDRVGYTF	TGTGCCAGCAGTGAACTCCACGACAGGGTCGGCTACACCTTC
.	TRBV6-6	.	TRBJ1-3	CASSPLGTAIGNTIYF	TGTGCCAGCAGTCCTCTGGGTACAGCAATTGGAAACACCATATATTTT
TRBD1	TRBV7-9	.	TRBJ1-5	CASSSQGAVSNQPQHF	TGTGCCAGCAGCAGTCAGGGGGCTGTCAGCAATCAGCCCCAGCATTTT
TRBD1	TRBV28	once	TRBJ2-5	CASRTPGGKQETQYF	TGTGCCAGCAGGACCCCAGGGGGAAAACAAGAGACCCAGTACTTC
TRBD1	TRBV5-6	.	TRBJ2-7	CASSYRDRDEQYF	TGTGCCAGCAGCTACCGGGACAGAGACGAGCAGTACTTC
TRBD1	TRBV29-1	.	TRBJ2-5	CSVGDRALETQYF	TGCAGCGTTGGGGACAGGGCTCTGGAGACCCAGTACTTC
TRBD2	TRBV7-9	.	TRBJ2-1	CASSLSLAGSYNEQFF	TGTGCCAGCAGCTTGAGCCTAGCGGGCTCCTACAATGAGCAGTTCTTC
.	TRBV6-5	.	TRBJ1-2	CASRPTYPPNYGYTF	TGTGCCAGCAGACCCACCTATCCTCCTAACTATGGCTACACCTTC
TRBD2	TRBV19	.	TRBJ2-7	CASSPSRSGRVYFPYEQYF	TGTGCCAGTAGTCCTTCTCGGAGCGGGAGGGTATATTTTCCCTACGAGCAGTACTTC
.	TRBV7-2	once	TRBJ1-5	CASSRGSNQPQHF	TGTGCCAGCAGCAGAGGGAGCAATCAGCCCCAGCATTTT
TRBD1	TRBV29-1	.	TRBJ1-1	CSIGQGGNTEAFF	TGCAGCATCGGACAGGGGGGGAACACTGAAGCTTTCTTT
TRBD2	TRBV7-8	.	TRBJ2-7	CASSLYSSGSDYEQYF	TGTGCCAGCAGCTTATATTCTAGCGGGAGTGACTACGAGCAGTACTTC
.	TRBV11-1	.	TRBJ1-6	CASSLGLGSPLHF	TGTGCCAGCAGCTTAGGACTAGGTTCACCCCTCCACTTT
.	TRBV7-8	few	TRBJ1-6	CASSLETAPTYNSPLHF	TGTGCCAGCAGCCTAGAGACAGCTCCAACCTATAATTCACCCCTCCACTTT
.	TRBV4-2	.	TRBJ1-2	CASSQADREEDNYGYTF	TGTGCCAGCAGCCAAGCGGATAGGGAGGAGGATAACTATGGCTACACCTTC
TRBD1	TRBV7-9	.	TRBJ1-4	CASRQNPGQGSEKLFF	TGTGCCAGCAGACAAAACCCGGGACAGGGAAGTGAAAAACTGTTTTTT
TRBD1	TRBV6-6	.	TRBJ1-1	CASSYPDRVTEAFF	TGTGCCAGCAGTTACCCCGACAGGGTCACTGAAGCTTTCTTT
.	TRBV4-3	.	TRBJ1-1	CASSHKSGGVMNTEAFF	TGCGCCAGCAGCCACAAATCCGGGGGGGTTATGAACACTGAAGCTTTCTTT
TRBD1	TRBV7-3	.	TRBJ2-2	CASSTPGQGPTNTGELFF	TGTGCCAGCAGCACACCGGGACAGGGCCCTACGAACACCGGGGAGCTGTTTTTT
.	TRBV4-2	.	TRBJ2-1	CASSQAPGEREQFF	TGTGCCAGCAGCCAAGCTCCAGGGGAACGTGAGCAGTTCTTC
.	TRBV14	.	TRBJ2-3	CASSQDEAGAATDTQYF	TGTGCCAGCAGCCAAGATGAGGCGGGGGCCGCAACAGATACGCAGTATTTT
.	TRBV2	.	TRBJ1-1	CASSDAGFLNRINTEAFF	TGTGCCAGCAGTGATGCAGGGTTCCTTAATCGGATAAACACTGAAGCTTTCTTT
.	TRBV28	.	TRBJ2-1	CASSFLPERNEQFF	TGTGCCAGCAGTTTCTTGCCGGAGCGCAATGAGCAGTTCTTC
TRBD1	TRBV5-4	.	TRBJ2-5	CASSSLRVGQGERETQYF	TGTGCCAGCAGCTCCCTTAGGGTCGGACAGGGAGAACGAGAGACCCAGTACTTC
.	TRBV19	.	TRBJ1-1	CASRRTANTEAFF	TGTGCCAGTAGAAGGACAGCGAACACTGAAGCTTTCTTT
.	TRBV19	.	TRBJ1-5	CASIREEGQPQHF	TGTGCCAGTATCCGAGAGGAAGGTCAGCCCCAGCATTTT
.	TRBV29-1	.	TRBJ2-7	CSVLTPGDEQYF	TGCAGCGTACTAACTCCAGGGGACGAGCAGTACTTC
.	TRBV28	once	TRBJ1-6	CASSFVDLNSPLHF	TGTGCCAGCAGTTTCGTGGACTTAAATTCACCCCTCCACTTT
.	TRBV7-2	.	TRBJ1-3	CASSRQRGSGNTIYF	TGTGCCAGCAGCCGCCAACGGGGATCTGGAAACACCATATATTTT
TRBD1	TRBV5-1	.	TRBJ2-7	CASSIYTGGKYEQYF	TGCGCCAGCAGCATTTACACAGGGGGCAAATACGAGCAGTACTTC
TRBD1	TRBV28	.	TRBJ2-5	CASSPQGGPETQYF	TGTGCCAGCAGTCCACAAGGGGGCCCAGAGACCCAGTACTTC
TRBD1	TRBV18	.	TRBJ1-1	CASSPMTGTRGDTEAFF	TGTGCCAGCTCACCGATGACAGGGACCCGTGGGGACACTGAAGCTTTCTTT
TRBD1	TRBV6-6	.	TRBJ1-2	CASSYGQGRNYGYTF	TGTGCCAGCAGTTACGGACAGGGGAGGAACTATGGCTACACCTTC
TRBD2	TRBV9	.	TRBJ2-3	CASSVAGTSGGTDTQYF	TGTGCCAGCAGCGTAGCAGGTACTAGCGGGGGCACAGATACGCAGTATTTT
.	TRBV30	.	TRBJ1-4	CAGTTAGGEKLFF	TGTGCCGGAACGACAGCGGGAGGGGAAAAACTGTTTTTT
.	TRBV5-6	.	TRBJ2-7	CASSLGRTAFYEQYF	TGTGCCAGCAGCTTGGGGAGGACAGCCTTCTACGAGCAGTACTTC
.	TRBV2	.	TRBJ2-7	CASSLTGLEQYF	TGTGCCAGCAGCCTCACAGGGCTCGAGCAGTACTTC
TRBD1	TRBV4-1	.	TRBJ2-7	CASSHNDRDSYEQYF	TGCGCCAGCAGCCATAATGACAGGGACTCCTACGAGCAGTACTTC
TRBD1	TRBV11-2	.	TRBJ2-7	CASTLGGIGEQYF	TGTGCCAGCACCCTAGGGGGCATTGGGGAGCAGTACTTC
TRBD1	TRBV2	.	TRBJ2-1	CASSRIRIRDRDNNEQFF	TGTGCCAGCAGCCGAATACGGATACGGGACAGGGATAACAATGAGCAGTTCTTC
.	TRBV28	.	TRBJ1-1	CASLGAGRGTEAFF	TGTGCCAGCCTTGGAGCAGGGAGGGGGACTGAAGCTTTCTTT
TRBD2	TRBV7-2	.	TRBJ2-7	CASSFGLAGYEQYF	TGTGCCAGCAGCTTCGGACTAGCGGGCTACGAGCAGTACTTC
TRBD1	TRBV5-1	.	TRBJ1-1	CASSAPRDRATMNTEAFF	TGCGCCAGCAGCGCACCCCGGGACAGGGCAACAATGAACACTGAAGCTTTCTTT
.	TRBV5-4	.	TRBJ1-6	CASQDGGTYNSPLHF	TGTGCCAGCCAGGACGGCGGGACCTATAATTCACCCCTCCACTTT
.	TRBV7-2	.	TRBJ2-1	CASNPVGRRTWNEQFF	TGTGCCAGCAACCCAGTCGGGAGACGGACTTGGAATGAGCAGTTCTTC
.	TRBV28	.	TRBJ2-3	CASKSGTPNTQYF	TGTGCCAGTAAAAGCGGGACACCCAATACGCAGTATTTT